This TCR beta chain was recorded in a study of T-cell memory formation after mild COVID-19. 5'RACE primed from the constant segment yielded TCR alpha and TCR beta cDNA libraries bearing sample barcodes and UMIs. TCRdb ran MiXCR on the 5' RACE reads and lists one entry per CDR3 protein. The table includes 110,000 or so distinct CDR3 sequences, 22% detected once. A word on this clonotype: What it binds is not known.

V gave up 2 bases and J gave up 10 bases, with 21 bases separating them. Germline CDR1 DFQATT, CDR2 SNEGSKA (reference sequence). The CDR3 is 15 residues long. Findings of the study overall: For contracting clones, CD4+ ones sat mainly in CM and EM, CD8+ in EMRA.

Sequencing was carried out using PBMCs or a T cell subset sorted from them (not recorded which). This receptor was obtained from a man aged 18 to 30 who had mild COVID-19 (a few samples of this study predate the infection). Cell type and time point are not known. The rearrangement uses TRBV20-1 and TRBJ1-5; D is possibly TRBD1 (5 bases). The CDR3 DNA reads TGCAGTGCTAGACGTGGGACGTCCGAGATTCTCCCCCAGCATTTT. Translating it yields CSARRGTSEILPQHF.